This T cell receptor (beta chain) was identified during a study of blood T cell repertoires in COVID-19. Across the whole study: Both acute and convalescent COVID-19 samples were obtained from the United States, Italy and Spain.

This clone was counted once. The germline CDR1 and CDR2 sequences are SGDLS and YYNGEE. This CDR3 spans 13 amino acids. Trimming left V 3 bases short and J 3 bases short, with 9 bases between. Sequencing used immunoSEQ multiplex PCR; TCRdb keeps in-frame clones, though not all of them. Of over 35,000 clones in the sample, roughly nine tenths were seen once. This clonotype was sampled from a woman aged 30 to 39 in a cohort sampled during active COVID-19. V is TRBV9 and J is TRBJ1-1; D is perhaps TRBD1 (5 bases). The sequenced sample consisted of peripheral blood. This CDR3 reads CASSAQAYTEAFF. In nucleotides, the CDR3 is TGTGCCAGCAGCGCACAGGCTTACACTGAAGCTTTCTTT.